The 7 T cell receptor beta chains given below trace back to one sample, sequenced in a study of a mutant IDH1 vaccine in newly diagnosed glioma. Antigens of these TCRs are unknown. Produced via immunoSEQ multiplex PCR; TCRdb's table is partial and in-frame only. This sample has 110,000 or so clones; 85% to 90% occur once, and the top ten carry 0.6% to 0.7%. The time point is: week 11, during vaccination. Every vaccination contained 300 ug of the mutant IDH1 20-mer peptide and was paired with topical imiquimod. Source: PBMCs, taken from a glioma patient whose treatment included an IDH1 peptide vaccine. Receptors originate from a woman between 50 and 59 years old with glioma.

The V gene is TRBV5-4, the J gene TRBJ1-4, with 9 bases that match TRBD1. The germline CDR1 and CDR2 sequences are SGHNT and YYREEE (reference sequence). The CDR3 consists of 15 residues. J lost 6 bases, V lost 4 bases, and 7 bases had no gene match. The CDR3 region is CASSVTGGNHEKLFF. In nucleotides, the CDR3 is TGTGCCAGCAGCGTAACAGGGGGCAATCATGAAAAACTGTTTTTT. The whole variable domain, filled in from reference TRBV5-4 and TRBJ1-4, reads ETGVTQSPTHLIKTRGQQVTLRCSSQSGHNTVSWYQQALGQGPQFIFQYYREEENGRGNFPPRFSGLQFPNYSSELNVNALELDDSALYLCASSVTGGNHEKLFFGSGTQLSVL.

The rearrangement joins TRBV11-1 to TRBJ2-7; tentative D call: TRBD2 (5 bases). V lost 4 bases and J lost 4, with 14 bases in between. The CDR3 is made up of 14 amino acids. Germline CDR1 SGHAT, CDR2 FQDESV (reference sequence). The CDR3 spells CASSSAGLGYEQYF. The DNA of the CDR3 is TGTGCCAGCAGCTCCGCGGGCCTGGGGTACGAGCAGTACTTC.

This chain links TRBV2 with TRBJ1-5, with TRBD1 matching 8 bases. Germline V CDR1 and CDR2: SNHLY, FYNNEI. V was clipped by 5 bases and J by 0 bases; unmatched bases: 6. The length of the CDR3 is 16 residues. The CDR3 DNA reads TGTGCCAGCAGTCACAGGGGGACTTATAGCAATCAGCCCCAGCATTTT. Residues: CASSHRGTYSNQPQHF.

The rearrangement joins TRBV27 to TRBJ2-7, with TRBD1 matching 7 bases. The trim removed 5 bases at V and 5 bases at J, leaving 9 bases unmatched. The CDR3 runs to 14 residues. Germline loops: CDR1 MNHEY, CDR2 SMNVEV (reference sequence). CDR3 coding DNA: TGTGCCAGCAGTCCAGGGACAGTACCCCACGAGCAGTACTTC. Its protein is CASSPGTVPHEQYF.

The V call is TRBV5-1, the J call TRBJ1-1, with 7 bases aligning to TRBD1. The CDR3 loop spans 15 amino acids. The trim removed 5 bases at V and 0 bases at J, leaving 7 bases unmatched. CDR1 SGHRS and CDR2 YFSETQ come from the germline V gene. The CDR3 sequence is CASRTGHALNTEAFF. In DNA, the CDR3 is TGCGCCAGCAGGACAGGGCATGCTTTGAACACTGAAGCTTTCTTT.

This rearrangement joins TRBV28 to TRBJ2-7, with 10 bases lining up with TRBD2. After removal of 2 bases from V and 4 bases from J, the junction contained 11 bases not matched to a gene. The CDR3 is made up of 17 amino acids. The germline V gene has CDR1 MDHEN and CDR2 SYDVKM. CDR3 sequence (DNA): TGTGCCAGCAGTTTAGGACTAGCGGACCAGTACGAATACGAGCAGTACTTC. Protein: CASSLGLADQYEYEQYF.

The rearrangement joins TRBV15 to TRBJ2-1; 10 bases are shared with TRBD2. The CDR3 is 16 residues long. Germline V gene sequence: CDR1 LNHNV, CDR2 YYDKDF (reference sequence). The V gene end was trimmed by 0 bases and the J gene end by 7 bases; junction bases not matched to a gene: 6. CDR3 bases: TGTGCCACCAGCAGAGATCGAGCGGGAGGGGGGAATGAGCAGTTCTTC. Translation gives CATSRDRAGGGNEQFF.